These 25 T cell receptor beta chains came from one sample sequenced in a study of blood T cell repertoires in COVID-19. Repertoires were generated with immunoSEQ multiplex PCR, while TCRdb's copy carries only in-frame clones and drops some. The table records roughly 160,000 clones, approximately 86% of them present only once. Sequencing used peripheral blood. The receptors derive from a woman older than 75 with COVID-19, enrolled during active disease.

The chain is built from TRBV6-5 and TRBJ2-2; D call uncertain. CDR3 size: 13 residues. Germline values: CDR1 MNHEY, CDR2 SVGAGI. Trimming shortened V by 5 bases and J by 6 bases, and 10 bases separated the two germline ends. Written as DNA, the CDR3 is TGTGCCAGCAGTCCTCCTAGGTCCGGGGAGCTGTTTTTT. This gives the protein CASSPPRSGELFF.

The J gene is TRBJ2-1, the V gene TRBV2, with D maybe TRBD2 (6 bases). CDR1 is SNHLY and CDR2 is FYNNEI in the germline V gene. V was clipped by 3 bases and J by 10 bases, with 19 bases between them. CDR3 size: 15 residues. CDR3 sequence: CASSDIWGVGGEQFF. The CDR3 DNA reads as TGTGCCAGCAGTGATATATGGGGGGTTGGAGGAGAGCAGTTCTTC.

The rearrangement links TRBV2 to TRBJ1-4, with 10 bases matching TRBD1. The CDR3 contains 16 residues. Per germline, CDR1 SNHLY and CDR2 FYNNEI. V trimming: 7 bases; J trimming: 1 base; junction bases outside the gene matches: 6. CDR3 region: CASTRDRGLTNEKLFF. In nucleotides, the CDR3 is TGTGCCAGCACGCGGGACAGGGGATTAACTAATGAAAAACTGTTTTTT. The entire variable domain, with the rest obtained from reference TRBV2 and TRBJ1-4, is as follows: EPEVTQTPSHQVTQMGQEVILRCVPISNHLYFYWYRQILGQKVEFLVSFYNNEISEKSEIFDDQFSVERPDGSNFTLKIRSTKLEDSAMYFCASTRDRGLTNEKLFFGSGTQLSVL.

CDR3 sequence (DNA): TGTGCCAGCAGCCCGGGACAGGGGACTGCTAGGGAAGCTTTCTTT. Protein: CASSPGQGTAREAFF. This chain uses TRBV7-8 with TRBJ1-1; 10 nucleotides agree with TRBD1. V was clipped by 5 bases and J by 8 bases; unmatched bases: 11. The CDR3 spans 15 residues. Germline CDR1 and CDR2: SGHVS and FQNEAQ.

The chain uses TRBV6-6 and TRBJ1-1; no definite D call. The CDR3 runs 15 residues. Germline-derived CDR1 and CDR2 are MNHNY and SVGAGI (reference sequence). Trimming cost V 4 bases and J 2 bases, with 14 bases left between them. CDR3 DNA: TGTGCCAGCAGTTCATTTCGGGTCCTAAACACTGAAGCTTTCTTT. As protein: CASSSFRVLNTEAFF.

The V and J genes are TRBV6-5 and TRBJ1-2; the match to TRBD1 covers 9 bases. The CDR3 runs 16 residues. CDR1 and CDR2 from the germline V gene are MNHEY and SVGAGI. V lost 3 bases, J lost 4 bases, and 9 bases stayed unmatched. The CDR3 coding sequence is TGTGCCAGCAGTTATACTTCGGGACAGGGTCCCTATGGCTACACCTTC. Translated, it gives CASSYTSGQGPYGYTF.

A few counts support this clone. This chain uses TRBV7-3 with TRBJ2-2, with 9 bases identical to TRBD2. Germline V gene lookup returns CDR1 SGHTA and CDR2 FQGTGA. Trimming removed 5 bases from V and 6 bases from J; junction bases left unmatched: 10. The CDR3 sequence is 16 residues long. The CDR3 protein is CASSPDSGRSAGELFF. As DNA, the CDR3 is TGTGCCAGCAGCCCTGATAGCGGGAGAAGCGCCGGGGAGCTGTTTTTT.

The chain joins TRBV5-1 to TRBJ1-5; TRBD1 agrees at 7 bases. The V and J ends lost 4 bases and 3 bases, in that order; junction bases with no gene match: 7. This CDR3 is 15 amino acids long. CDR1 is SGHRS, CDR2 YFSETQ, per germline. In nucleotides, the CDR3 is TGCGCCAGCAGCGAAACAGGGGTGGCCAATCAGCCCCAGCATTTT. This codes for CASSETGVANQPQHF. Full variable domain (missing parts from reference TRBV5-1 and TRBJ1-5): KAGVTQTPRYLIKTRGQQVTLSCSPISGHRSVSWYQQTPGQGLQFLFEYFSETQRNKGNFPGRFSGRQFSNSRSEMNVSTLELGDSALYLCASSETGVANQPQHFGDGTRLSIL.

The CDR3 reads CASALTAGVGKYEQYF. CDR3 nucleotides: TGTGCCAGCGCCCTGACGGCCGGGGTGGGGAAGTACGAGCAGTACTTC. The chain couples TRBV5-4 to TRBJ2-7; a possible D gene is TRBD2 (5 bases). The CDR3 runs to 16 residues. V was pared by 7 bases and J by 4 bases, with 24 bases between. Germline CDR1 is SGHNT and CDR2 is YYREEE (reference sequence).

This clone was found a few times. CDR3 DNA sequence: TGTGCCAGCAGTGAAGCCGGGGTCGAGCAGTACTTC. Residues: CASSEAGVEQYF. The chain joins TRBV2 to TRBJ2-7; the D gene is possibly TRBD2 (5 bases). Per germline, CDR1 SNHLY and CDR2 FYNNEI. Trimming took 0 bases from V and 6 from J, leaving 6 bases between them. The CDR3 has 12 residues.

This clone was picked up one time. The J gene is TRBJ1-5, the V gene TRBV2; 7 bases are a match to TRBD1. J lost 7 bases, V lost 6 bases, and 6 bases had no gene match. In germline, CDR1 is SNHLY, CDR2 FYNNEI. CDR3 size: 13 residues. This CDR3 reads CASSYTGDQPQHF. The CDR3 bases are TGTGCCAGCAGCTATACAGGGGACCAGCCCCAGCATTTT.

CDR3 sequence reads: CASGTGDYNSPLHF. The CDR3 nucleotides read TGTGCCAGTGGGACAGGGGACTATAATTCACCCCTCCACTTT. The rearrangement joins TRBV6-5 to TRBJ1-6, with TRBD1 identical over 10 bases. Per germline, CDR1 MNHEY and CDR2 SVGAGI. J gave up 3 bases and V 9 bases, and 2 bases lay outside the gene matches. The CDR3 sequence is 14 residues long.

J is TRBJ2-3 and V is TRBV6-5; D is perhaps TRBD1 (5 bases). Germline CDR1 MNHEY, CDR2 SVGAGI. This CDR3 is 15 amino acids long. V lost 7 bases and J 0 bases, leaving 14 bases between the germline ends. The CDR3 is CASNPRGTSTDTQYF. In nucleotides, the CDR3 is TGTGCCAGCAACCCTAGGGGTACTAGCACAGATACGCAGTATTTT.

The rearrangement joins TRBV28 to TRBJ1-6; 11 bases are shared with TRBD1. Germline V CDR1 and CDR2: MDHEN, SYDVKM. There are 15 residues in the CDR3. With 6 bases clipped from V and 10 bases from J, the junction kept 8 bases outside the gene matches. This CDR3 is CASRTPGQGESPLHF. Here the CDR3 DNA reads TGTGCCAGCAGAACACCGGGACAGGGGGAATCACCCCTCCACTTT.

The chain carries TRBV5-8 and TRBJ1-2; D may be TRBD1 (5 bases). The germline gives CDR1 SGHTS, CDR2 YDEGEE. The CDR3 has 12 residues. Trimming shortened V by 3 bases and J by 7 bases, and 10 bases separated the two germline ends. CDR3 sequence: CASSWDSGGYTF. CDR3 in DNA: TGTGCCAGCAGCTGGGACTCGGGTGGCTACACCTTC.

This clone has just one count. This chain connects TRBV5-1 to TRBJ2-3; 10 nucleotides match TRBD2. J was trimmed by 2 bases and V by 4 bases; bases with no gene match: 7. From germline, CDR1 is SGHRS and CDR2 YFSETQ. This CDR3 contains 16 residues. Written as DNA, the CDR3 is TGCGCCAGCAGCACTAGCGGGGACTCCTACACAGATACGCAGTATTTT. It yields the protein CASSTSGDSYTDTQYF. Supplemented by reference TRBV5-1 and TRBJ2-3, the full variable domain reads KAGVTQTPRYLIKTRGQQVTLSCSPISGHRSVSWYQQTPGQGLQFLFEYFSETQRNKGNFPGRFSGRQFSNSRSEMNVSTLELGDSALYLCASSTSGDSYTDTQYFGPGTRLTVL.

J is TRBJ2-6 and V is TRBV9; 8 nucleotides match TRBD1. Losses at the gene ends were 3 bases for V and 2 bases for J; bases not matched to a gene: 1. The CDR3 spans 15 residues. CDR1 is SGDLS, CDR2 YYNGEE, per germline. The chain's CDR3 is CASSEQGAGANVLTF. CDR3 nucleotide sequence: TGTGCCAGCAGCGAACAGGGGGCTGGGGCCAACGTCCTGACTTTC. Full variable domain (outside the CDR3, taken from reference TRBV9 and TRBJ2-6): DSGVTQTPKHLITATGQRVTLRCSPRSGDLSVYWYQQSLDQGLQFLIQYYNGEERAKGNILERFSAQQFPDLHSELNLSSLELGDSALYFCASSEQGAGANVLTFGAGSRLTVL.

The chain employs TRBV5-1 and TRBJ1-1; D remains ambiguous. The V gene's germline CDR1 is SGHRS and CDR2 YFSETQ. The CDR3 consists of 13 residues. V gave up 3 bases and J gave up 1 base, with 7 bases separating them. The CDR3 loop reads CASSYNRNTEAFF. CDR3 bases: TGCGCCAGCAGCTACAACAGGAACACTGAAGCTTTCTTT.

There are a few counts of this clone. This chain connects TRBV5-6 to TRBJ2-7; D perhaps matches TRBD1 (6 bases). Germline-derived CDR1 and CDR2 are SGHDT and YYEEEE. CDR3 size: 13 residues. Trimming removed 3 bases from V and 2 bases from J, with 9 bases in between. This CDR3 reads CASSSDRAYEQYF. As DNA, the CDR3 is TGTGCCAGCAGCTCGGACAGAGCCTACGAGCAGTACTTC.

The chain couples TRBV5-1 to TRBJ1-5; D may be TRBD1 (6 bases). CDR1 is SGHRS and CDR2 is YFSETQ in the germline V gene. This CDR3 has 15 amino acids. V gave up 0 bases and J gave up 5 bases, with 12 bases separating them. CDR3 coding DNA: TGCGCCAGCAGCTTGGATCCGTCAGGGGATCAGCCCCAGCATTTT. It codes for CASSLDPSGDQPQHF.

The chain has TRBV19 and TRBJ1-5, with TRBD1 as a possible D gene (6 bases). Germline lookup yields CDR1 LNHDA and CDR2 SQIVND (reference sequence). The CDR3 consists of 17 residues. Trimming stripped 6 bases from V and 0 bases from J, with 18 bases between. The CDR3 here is CASSLLVGALSNQPQHF. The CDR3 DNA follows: TGTGCCAGTAGCCTACTGGTGGGGGCCCTTAGCAATCAGCCCCAGCATTTT.

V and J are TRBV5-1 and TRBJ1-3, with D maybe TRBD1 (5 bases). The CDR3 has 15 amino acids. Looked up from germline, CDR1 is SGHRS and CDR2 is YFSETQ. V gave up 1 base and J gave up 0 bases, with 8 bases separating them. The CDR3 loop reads CASSLTRASGNTIYF. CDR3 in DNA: TGCGCCAGCAGCTTGACCAGGGCCTCTGGAAACACCATATATTTT.

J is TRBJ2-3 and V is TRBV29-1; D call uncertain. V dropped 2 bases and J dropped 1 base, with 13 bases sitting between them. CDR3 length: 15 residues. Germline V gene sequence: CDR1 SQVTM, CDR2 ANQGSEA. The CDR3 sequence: CSVEIGGPRTDTQYF. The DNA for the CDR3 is TGCAGCGTTGAAATTGGCGGCCCCCGCACAGATACGCAGTATTTT.

The CDR3 DNA sequence: TGTGCCAGCAGTTACTCCAGGGTGGGTAATTCACCCCTCCACTTT. It translates to CASSYSRVGNSPLHF. The gene calls are TRBV6-5 and TRBJ1-6; a weak D match, TRBD1 (5 bases). The germline gives CDR1 MNHEY, CDR2 SVGAGI. V was clipped by 0 bases and J by 6 bases, with 9 bases between them. The CDR3 is made up of 15 amino acids.

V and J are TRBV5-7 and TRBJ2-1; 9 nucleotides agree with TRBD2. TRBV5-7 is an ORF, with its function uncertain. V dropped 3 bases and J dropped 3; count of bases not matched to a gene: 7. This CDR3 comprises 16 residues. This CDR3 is CASSSNHSGGYNEQFF. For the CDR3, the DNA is TGTGCCAGCAGCTCTAACCATAGCGGGGGCTACAATGAGCAGTTCTTC.